This T cell receptor beta chain is from a study of cytomegalovirus exposure and HLA in healthy donors. Study outcomes and limitations: TCR association rates varied by HLA locus in a later analysis, with DRB1 highest and HLA-C lowest. Later analysis identified a missense DCLRE1C variant that was linked to TCR beta V- and J-gene trimming. Sequencing probably produced one cluster of sequence variants that were highly shared.

The V gene's germline CDR1 is MNHEY and CDR2 SVGAGI. V was pared by 6 bases and J by 6 bases, with 9 bases of the junction left unmatched. This CDR3 has 14 amino acids. On this clone itself: Its target is not known.

The PCR made use of 60 Vbeta and 13 Jbeta primers. TCRdb's copy holds only in-frame clones and misses some; the assay was immunoSEQ multiplex PCR. Here the sample spans hundreds of thousands of clones, about 85% being singletons. The V call is TRBV6-5, the J call TRBJ2-7; the match to TRBD1 covers 9 bases. The origin of this receptor is a girl under 10 years old in good health and CMV-seronegative. Sequenced sample: PBMCs. The CDR3 DNA is TGTGCCAGCAGCCCGGGACAGGGTTGGATCGAGCAGTACTTC. Amino acids: CASSPGQGWIEQYF.